This entry lists 5 T cell receptor beta chains sequenced from one sample in a study of OX40 agonist ivuxolimab in advanced cancers. Generated by immunoSEQ multiplex PCR, the TCRdb table keeps only in-frame clones and is missing some. Of 52,000 or so clones in the sample, roughly 86% were seen once. The material sequenced was CD4+ or CD8+ T cells sorted from blood, taken in a trial of the OX40 agonist ivuxolimab. These receptors originate from an adult with an advanced solid tumor such as melanoma, head and neck, liver or kidney cancer.

The J gene is TRBJ1-1, the V gene TRBV11-1; D gene unclear. V lost 3 bases and J lost 2, with 7 bases in between. Germline assignment: CDR1 SGHAT and CDR2 FQDESV (reference sequence). CDR3 size: 13 residues. In DNA form, the CDR3 reads TGTGCCAGCAGCTTGTGGGGAAACACTGAAGCTTTCTTT. Its protein is CASSLWGNTEAFF.

Here the CDR3 DNA reads TGTGCCAGCATTCGGACTGCGTCAGTTGGGGAGACCCAGTACTTC. Translation: CASIRTASVGETQYF. This sequence joins TRBV27 and TRBJ2-5, with a weak D call TRBD2 (5 bases). The CDR3 is 15 amino acids. Germline CDR1 is MNHEY and CDR2 is SMNVEV (reference sequence). The V gene lost 7 bases and the J gene lost 5 bases, with 20 bases spanning the gap.

This clone was detected once. The V gene is TRBV19, the J gene TRBJ2-1; tentatively, D is TRBD1 (6 bases). V lost 9 bases and J 8 bases, leaving 20 bases between the germline ends. Germline V gene data show CDR1 as LNHDA and CDR2 as SQIVND (reference sequence). The CDR3 covers 14 residues. The CDR3 region is CASQTGTSYDEQFF. Here the CDR3 DNA reads TGTGCCAGCCAAACCGGGACAAGCTATGATGAGCAGTTCTTC.

The V gene is TRBV5-4, the J gene TRBJ2-7; perhaps TRBD2 as D (7 bases). Germline V gives CDR1 SGHNT, CDR2 YYREEE (reference sequence). The CDR3 runs to 16 residues. V was clipped by 4 bases and J by 1 base, with 18 bases between them. Written as DNA, the CDR3 is TGTGCCAGCAGCCCCCTCCCTGGGGGGGCATCCTACGAGCAGTACGTC. Encoded protein: CASSPLPGGASYEQYV.

This chain joins TRBV7-8 and TRBJ1-1; D gene ambiguous. Germline V gene lookup returns CDR1 SGHVS and CDR2 FQNEAQ. V gave up 1 base and J gave up 4 bases, with 7 bases separating them. The CDR3 contains 13 residues. The CDR3 spells CASSLGLGTEAFF. The CDR3 region has the DNA TGTGCCAGCAGCTTAGGCTTGGGCACTGAAGCTTTCTTT.